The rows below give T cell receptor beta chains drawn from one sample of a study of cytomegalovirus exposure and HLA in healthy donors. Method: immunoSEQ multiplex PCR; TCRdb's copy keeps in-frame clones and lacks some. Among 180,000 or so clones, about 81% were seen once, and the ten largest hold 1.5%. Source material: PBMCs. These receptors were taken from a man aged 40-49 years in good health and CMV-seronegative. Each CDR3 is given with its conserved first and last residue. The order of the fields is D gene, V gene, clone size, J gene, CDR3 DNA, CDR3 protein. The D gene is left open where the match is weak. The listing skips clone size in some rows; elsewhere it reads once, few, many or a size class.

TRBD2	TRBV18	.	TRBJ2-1	TGTGCCAGCTCACCACTAGCGGGGGATATTAGTGAGCAGTTCTTC	CASSPLAGDISEQFF
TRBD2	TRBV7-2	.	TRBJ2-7	TGTGCCAGCAGCTTAGGCTCTAGCGGGGGCTACGAGCAGTACTTC	CASSLGSSGGYEQYF
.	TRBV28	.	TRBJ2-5	TGTGCCAGCAGTTTACGGGGGGCTCGGGGAGAGACCCAGTACTTC	CASSLRGARGETQYF
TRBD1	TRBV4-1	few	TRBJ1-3	TGCGCCAGCAGCCAAGAGCGGGACAGGGCCCTTGGAAACACCATATATTTT	CASSQERDRALGNTIYF
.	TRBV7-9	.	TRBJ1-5	TGTTCCAGCAGCTTCTGGAAGGGAGAGGGCAATCAGCCCCAGCATTTT	CSSSFWKGEGNQPQHF
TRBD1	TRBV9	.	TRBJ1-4	TGTGCCAGCCGGACAGGCGATGACGAAAAACTGTTTTTT	CASRTGDDEKLFF
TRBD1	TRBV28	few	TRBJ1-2	TGTGCCAGCAGTCCGGGACAGGGGGCGACTAGCTACACCTTC	CASSPGQGATSYTF
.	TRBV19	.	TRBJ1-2	TGTGCCAGTAGTATTATGGAAGGCGGGGGCTACACCTTC	CASSIMEGGGYTF
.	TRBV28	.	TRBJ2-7	TGTGCCAGCAGTTTAGAGTTCAGGAGGCCTTACTTC	CASSLEFRRPYF
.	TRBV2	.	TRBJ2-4	TGTGCCAGCAGTGGTCAGGTGCTAGCCAAAAACATTCAGTACTTC	CASSGQVLAKNIQYF
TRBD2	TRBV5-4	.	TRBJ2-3	TGTGCCAGCAGCCCATCACGACTAGCGGGGGGGCCAGATACGCAGTATTTT	CASSPSRLAGGPDTQYF
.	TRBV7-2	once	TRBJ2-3	TGTGCCAGCAGCCCCCTATCCGGGGCAGATACGCAGTATTTT	CASSPLSGADTQYF
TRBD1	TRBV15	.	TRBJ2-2	TGTGCCACAGGGGACAGGGGAGGGAACACCGGGGAGCTGTTTTTT	CATGDRGGNTGELFF
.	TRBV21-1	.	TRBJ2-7	TGTGCCAGCAGCAAAGTGCTAGGGGCCTACGAGCAGTACTTC	CASSKVLGAYEQYF
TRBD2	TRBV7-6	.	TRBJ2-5	TGTGCCAGCAGCTTAGGCGGGGGACAAGAGACCCAGTACTTC	CASSLGGGQETQYF
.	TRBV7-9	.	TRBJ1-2	TGTGCCAGCAGCTTATATTCTTTTGGCTACACCTTC	CASSLYSFGYTF
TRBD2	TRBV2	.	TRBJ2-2	TGTGCCAGCAAAAGCGGGGGCCCGAACACCGGGGAGCTGTTTTTT	CASKSGGPNTGELFF
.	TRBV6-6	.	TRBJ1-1	TGTGCCAGCATTTGGGGGCACGAGAACACTGAAGCTTTCTTT	CASIWGHENTEAFF
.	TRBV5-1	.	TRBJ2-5	TGCGCCAGCAGCTTGGTGTCTAGCGCGCAAGAGACCCAGTACTTC	CASSLVSSAQETQYF
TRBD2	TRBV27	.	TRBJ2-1	TGTGCCAGCAGTTCCCCGGGACTAGCGGGCGATGAGCAGTTCTTC	CASSSPGLAGDEQFF
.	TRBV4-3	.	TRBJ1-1	TGCGCCAGCAGCCCGAAAACAAGGAACACTGAAGCTTTCTTT	CASSPKTRNTEAFF
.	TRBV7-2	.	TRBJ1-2	TGTGCCAGCCTCGGGGGGGTGGGCTACTATGGCTACACCTTC	CASLGGVGYYGYTF
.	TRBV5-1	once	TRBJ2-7	TGCGCCAGCAGCTTGGAAAGGGAGACGGGTGGGCAGTACTTC	CASSLERETGGQYF
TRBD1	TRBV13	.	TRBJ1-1	TGTGCCAGCAGCTCGACAGGGGGCGAAGAAGCTTTCTTT	CASSSTGGEEAFF
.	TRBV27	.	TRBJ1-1	TGTGCCAGCACCGTCAGTCCGGGGGGCACTGAAGCTTTCTTT	CASTVSPGGTEAFF
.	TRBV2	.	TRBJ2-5	TGTGCCAGCAGTCAAGGGACCGCTCCGGAGGCCCAGTACTTC	CASSQGTAPEAQYF
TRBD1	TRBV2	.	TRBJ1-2	TGTGCCAGCAGGGGGACAGGCAACTATGGCTACACCTTC	CASRGTGNYGYTF
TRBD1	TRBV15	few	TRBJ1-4	TGTGCCACCAGCAGGACAGGGACTGAAAAACTGTTTTTT	CATSRTGTEKLFF
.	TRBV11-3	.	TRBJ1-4	TGTGCCAGCAGCGCGCTCGGTAATACGGCTAATGAAAAACTGTTTTTT	CASSALGNTANEKLFF
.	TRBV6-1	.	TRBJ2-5	TGTGCCAGCAGTGAACAGGGGACCCAGTACTTC	CASSEQGTQYF
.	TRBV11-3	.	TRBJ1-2	TGTGCCAGCACCACTGTGGGGGCTGGCTACACCTTC	CASTTVGAGYTF
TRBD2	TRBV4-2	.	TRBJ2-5	TGTGCCAGCAGCCAAACTAGCGGTCCCTGGGCCCAGTACTTC	CASSQTSGPWAQYF
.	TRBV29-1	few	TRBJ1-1	TGCAGCGTTGAGCCTGGGCGGGGCGGGTACACTGAAGCTTTCTTT	CSVEPGRGGYTEAFF
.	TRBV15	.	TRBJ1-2	TGTGCCACCAGCCAGGGGACAAACTATGGCTACACCTTC	CATSQGTNYGYTF
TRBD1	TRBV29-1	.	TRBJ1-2	TGCAGCGTATCACACACTGGACAGGGCTCTGGCTACACCTTC	CSVSHTGQGSGYTF
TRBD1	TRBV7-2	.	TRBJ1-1	TGTGCCAGCAGCAAAGGCGGACAGGGGGCTGAAGCTTTCTTT	CASSKGGQGAEAFF
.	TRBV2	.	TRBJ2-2	TGTGCCAGCGGAGGGGGCGTAGTAAACACCGGGGAGCTGTTTTTT	CASGGGVVNTGELFF
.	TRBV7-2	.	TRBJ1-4	TGTGCCAGCAGCTTAGGACCCACTAGGGAAAAACTGTTTTTT	CASSLGPTREKLFF
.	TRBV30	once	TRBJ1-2	TGTGCCTGGAGTGTGGGAGTTTGGGGCTATGGCTACACCTTC	CAWSVGVWGYGYTF
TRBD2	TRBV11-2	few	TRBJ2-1	TGTGCCAGCGGCCCGGGACTAGCGGGAAGAGGTGAGCAGTTCTTC	CASGPGLAGRGEQFF
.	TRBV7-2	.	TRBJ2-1	TGTGCCAGCAGCTTAGGGGCCACGGTTGAGCAGTTCTTC	CASSLGATVEQFF
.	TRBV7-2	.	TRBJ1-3	TGTGCCAGCAGCTCGGGGGGTGTAGGCGGAAACACCATATATTTT	CASSSGGVGGNTIYF
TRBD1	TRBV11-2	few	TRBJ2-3	TGTGCCAGCAGCCCTCGACAGGGATATAGCACAGATACGCAGTATTTT	CASSPRQGYSTDTQYF
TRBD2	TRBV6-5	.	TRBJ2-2	TGTGCCAGCAGTTACTCGAGCGGGGGGGCCACCGGGGAGCTGTTTTTT	CASSYSSGGATGELFF
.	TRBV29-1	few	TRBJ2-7	TGCAGCGTCAACACAGGGGGGGGATCCTACGAGCAGTACTTC	CSVNTGGGSYEQYF
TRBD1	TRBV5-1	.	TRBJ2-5	TGCGCCAGCAGCTTGACAGGGGTGTGGGAGACCCAGTACTTC	CASSLTGVWETQYF
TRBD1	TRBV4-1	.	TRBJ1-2	TGCGCCAGCAGCCAATTAGGCAGGGGGCCGAGGAGCTATGGCTACACCTTC	CASSQLGRGPRSYGYTF
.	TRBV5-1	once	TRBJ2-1	TGCGCCAGCAGCTTGGGTAGTACCGCCTACAATGAGCAGTTCTTC	CASSLGSTAYNEQFF
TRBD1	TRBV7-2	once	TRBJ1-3	TGTGCCAGCAGCCTCATCCCCGGGACAGGGTCTGGAAACACCATATATTTT	CASSLIPGTGSGNTIYF
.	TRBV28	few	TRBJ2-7	TGTGCCAGCAGTTCCGCGGGAATTTCCTTGGGCGAGCAGTACTTC	CASSSAGISLGEQYF
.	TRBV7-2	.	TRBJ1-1	TGTGCCAGCAGCTTAGCAAGGGGCAACACTGAAGCTTTCTTT	CASSLARGNTEAFF
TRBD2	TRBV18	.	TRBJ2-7	TGTGCCAGCTCACCACAGACTAGCGGGGGACACTACGAGCAGTACTTC	CASSPQTSGGHYEQYF
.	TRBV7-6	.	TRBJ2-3	TGTGCCAGCAGCCGCGACATCCCCCAAGATACGCAGTATTTT	CASSRDIPQDTQYF